The 27 T cell receptor beta chains below all came from one sample that was sequenced in a study of OX40 agonist ivuxolimab in advanced cancers. Generated by immunoSEQ multiplex PCR, the TCRdb table keeps only in-frame clones and is missing some. Of some 150,000 clones in the sample, less than 95% were seen once. The sample here was CD4+ or CD8+ T cells sorted from blood, taken in a trial of the OX40 agonist ivuxolimab. The receptors originated from an adult with an advanced solid tumor such as melanoma, head and neck, liver or kidney cancer.

CDR3 loop: CATSRNRDGSSYNEQFF. Written as DNA, the CDR3 is TGTGCCACCAGCAGAAACCGGGACGGGAGCTCCTACAATGAGCAGTTCTTC. The chain joins TRBV15 to TRBJ2-1; possible D gene TRBD2, 6 bases. Germline lookup yields CDR1 LNHNV and CDR2 YYDKDF (reference sequence). Deletions cut 2 bases from V and 0 bases from J, with 14 bases between. The CDR3 runs 17 residues. Combining the CDR3 with reference TRBV15 and TRBJ2-1 gives the whole variable domain DAMVIQNPRYQVTQFGKPVTLSCSQTLNHNVMYWYQQKSSQAPKLLFHYYDKDFNNEADTPDNFQSRRPNTSFCFLDIRSPGLGDTAMYLCATSRNRDGSSYNEQFFGPGTRLTVL.

This sequence joins TRBV18 and TRBJ2-3; TRBD2 matches at 10 bases. Germline V gene lookup returns CDR1 KGHSH and CDR2 LQKENI. V lost 0 bases, J lost 1 base, and 7 bases stayed unmatched. This CDR3 region has 18 residues. For the CDR3, the DNA is TGTGCCAGCTCACCACCGGGGACCGGGACTAGCGGCACAGATACGCAGTATTTT. Translation gives CASSPPGTGTSGTDTQYF.

The gene calls are TRBV19 and TRBJ2-5; TRBD1 agrees at 7 bases. After removal of 1 base from V and 5 bases from J, the junction contained 7 bases not matched to a gene. This CDR3 is built from 15 residues. Germline CDR1 and CDR2: LNHDA and SQIVND (reference sequence). CDR3 sequence reads: CASSIVVGGMETQYF. The CDR3 DNA reads TGTGCCAGTAGTATAGTGGTAGGGGGCATGGAGACCCAGTACTTC.

This clone was detected a few times. The genes are TRBV27 and TRBJ2-5; D is undetermined. The CDR3 sequence is 12 residues long. The germline gives CDR1 MNHEY, CDR2 SMNVEV (reference sequence). With 11 bases removed from V and 2 bases from J, the gap between germline ends came to 12 bases. DNA for the CDR3: TGTGCCGCCAGCAGTGATCAAGAGACCCAGTACTTC. It translates to CAASSDQETQYF.

The J gene is TRBJ1-1, the V gene TRBV2, with D hard to call. Germline V lookup: CDR1 SNHLY, CDR2 FYNNEI. Trimming stripped 7 bases from V and 12 bases from J, with 15 bases between. The CDR3 consists of 11 residues. The CDR3 nucleotides read TGTGCCAGCACCCTGCCCCAGAAACCTTTCTTT. This sequence encodes CASTLPQKPFF.

The chain couples TRBV28 to TRBJ1-1, with D hard to call. Looked up from germline, CDR1 is MDHEN and CDR2 is SYDVKM. V lost 6 bases, J lost 8 bases, and 16 bases lay in between. The CDR3 consists of 13 residues. The CDR3 sequence: CASSTSPRYEAFF. CDR3 nucleotides: TGTGCCAGCAGCACGTCCCCCCGTTACGAAGCTTTCTTT. Variable domain in full (rest from reference TRBV28 and TRBJ1-1): DVKVTQSSRYLVKRTGEKVFLECVQDMDHENMFWYRQDPGLGLRLIYFSYDVKMKEKGDIPEGYSVSREKKERFSLILESASTNQTSMYLCASSTSPRYEAFFGQGTRLTVV.

This clone was seen once. DNA of the CDR3: TGTGCCAGCAGCCCTAACCAAGGGGAGCAGTTCTTC. Protein sequence: CASSPNQGEQFF. The rearrangement links TRBV7-6 to TRBJ2-1; D ambiguous. The germline CDR1 and CDR2 sequences are SGHVS and FNYEAQ. The CDR3 contains 12 residues. V lost 5 bases and J 10 bases, leaving 12 bases between the germline ends.

The chain couples TRBV28 to TRBJ1-1; the D is unclear. CDR1 MDHEN and CDR2 SYDVKM come from the germline V gene. V lost 2 bases and J lost 3, with 13 bases in between. This CDR3 has 15 amino acids. DNA of the CDR3: TGTGCCAGCAGTTTAAATAGCGCCGGGTACACTGAAGCTTTCTTT. Translating gives CASSLNSAGYTEAFF.

This chain connects TRBV5-1 to TRBJ2-3, with D unclear. The CDR3 runs 13 residues. Per the germline V gene, CDR1 is SGHRS and CDR2 is YFSETQ. V was trimmed by 4 bases and J by 1 base, leaving 7 bases between them. As DNA, the CDR3 is TGCGCCAGCAGCCGCTGGGGCACAGATACGCAGTATTTT. This encodes CASSRWGTDTQYF.

This chain joins TRBV2 and TRBJ2-3; D gene uncertain. CDR3 length: 17 residues. Germline values: CDR1 SNHLY, CDR2 FYNNEI. Between the trimmed V and J ends, which lost 2 bases and 0 bases, there was a span of 15 bases. CDR3 DNA sequence: TGTGCCAGCAGTGAAAGTTGGGATCCTGCCAGCACAGATACGCAGTATTTT. Protein: CASSESWDPASTDTQYF.

The V gene is TRBV28, the J gene TRBJ1-5; possibly TRBD1 for D (6 bases). This CDR3 has 18 amino acids. Germline V CDR1 and CDR2: MDHEN, SYDVKM. V lost 1 base and J lost 2, with 18 bases in between. This CDR3 is CASSLLGGNSNRNQPQHF. The DNA of the CDR3 is TGTGCCAGCAGTTTATTAGGGGGGAACAGCAACCGCAATCAGCCCCAGCATTTT.

The CDR3 region is CASSYLSRNQPQHF. Written as DNA, the CDR3 is TGTGCCAGCAGTTACTTGTCCCGCAATCAGCCCCAGCATTTT. This sequence joins TRBV6-6 and TRBJ1-5; D gene uncertain. There are 14 residues in the CDR3. V lost 1 base and J lost 2, with 6 bases in between. Germline values: CDR1 MNHNY, CDR2 SVGAGI (reference sequence).

V usage is TRBV7-9 and J usage is TRBJ1-2; 10 bases map to TRBD1. Trimming removed 2 bases from V and 3 bases from J; junction bases left unmatched: 12. Germline V gene sequence: CDR1 SEHNR, CDR2 FQNEAQ (reference sequence). The CDR3 loop spans 18 amino acids. In DNA, the CDR3 is TGTGCCAGCAGCTTATCCACGGGACAGGGGAATAATTACTATGGCTACACCTTC. Its translation is CASSLSTGQGNNYYGYTF. The entire variable domain, with the rest obtained from reference TRBV7-9 and TRBJ1-2, is as follows: DTGVSQNPRHKITKRGQNVTFRCDPISEHNRLYWYRQTLGQGPEFLTYFQNEAQLEKSRLLSDRFSAERPKGSFSTLEIQRTEQGDSAMYLCASSLSTGQGNNYYGYTFGSGTRLTVV.

This clone was seen more than once but under ten times. The chain couples TRBV5-1 to TRBJ2-2, with 7 bases that match TRBD2. The germline V gene encodes CDR1 SGHRS and CDR2 YFSETQ. The CDR3 extends over 14 amino acids. V shed 0 bases, J shed 7 bases, and the junction held 3 bases outside the gene matches. This CDR3 reads CASSLGRENGELFF. DNA of the CDR3: TGCGCCAGCAGCTTGGGGCGGGAGAACGGGGAGCTGTTTTTT.

The chain carries TRBV28 and TRBJ2-7, with TRBD1 matching 7 bases. The CDR3 loop spans 14 amino acids. CDR1 is MDHEN and CDR2 is SYDVKM in the germline V gene. V lost 6 bases and J lost 5; bases outside the gene matches: 10. The CDR3 sequence is CASSRAGGSHEQYF. CDR3 bases: TGTGCCAGCAGCAGGGCAGGGGGTTCCCACGAGCAGTACTTC. The whole variable domain, remainder taken from reference TRBV28 and TRBJ2-7, is DVKVTQSSRYLVKRTGEKVFLECVQDMDHENMFWYRQDPGLGLRLIYFSYDVKMKEKGDIPEGYSVSREKKERFSLILESASTNQTSMYLCASSRAGGSHEQYFGPGTRLTVT.

The gene calls are TRBV28 and TRBJ1-1; no definite D call. Per the germline V gene, CDR1 is MDHEN and CDR2 is SYDVKM. V lost 5 bases and J lost 2, with 9 bases in between. This CDR3 comprises 13 residues. The DNA of the CDR3 is TGTGCCAGCAGTATTGGGCCTAACACTGAAGCTTTCTTT. Translating gives CASSIGPNTEAFF.

The chain links TRBV2 to TRBJ2-1; 7 bases map to TRBD2. CDR3 size: 16 residues. With V trimmed by 4 bases and J by 9 bases, 15 bases remained unmatched. CDR1 is SNHLY, CDR2 FYNNEI, per germline. The CDR3 sequence: CASSARLAAQPSEQFF. The DNA for the CDR3 is TGTGCCAGCAGTGCTCGACTAGCCGCCCAACCTTCTGAGCAGTTCTTC. The whole variable domain, remainder taken from reference TRBV2 and TRBJ2-1, is EPEVTQTPSHQVTQMGQEVILRCVPISNHLYFYWYRQILGQKVEFLVSFYNNEISEKSEIFDDQFSVERPDGSNFTLKIRSTKLEDSAMYFCASSARLAAQPSEQFFGPGTRLTVL.

The chain uses TRBV6-5 and TRBJ2-5; the D is unclear. The CDR3 covers 15 residues. Germline V gene data show CDR1 as MNHEY and CDR2 as SVGAGI. The V end was cut by 2 bases, the J end by 2 bases, with 12 bases between. The CDR3 loop reads CASSYRPNAQETQYF. The CDR3 DNA follows: TGTGCCAGCAGTTACAGGCCAAACGCGCAAGAGACCCAGTACTTC.

The genes are TRBV28 and TRBJ2-2, with 7 nucleotides matching TRBD1. CDR3 length: 16 amino acids. The ends lost 6 bases at V and 0 bases at J; junction bases unmatched: 7. CDR1 is MDHEN, CDR2 SYDVKM, per germline. CDR3 amino acids: CASRTDRVTNTGELFF. The CDR3 bases are TGTGCCAGCAGAACCGACAGGGTCACGAACACCGGGGAGCTGTTTTTT.

The rearrangement joins TRBV2 to TRBJ2-1, with no clear D. The V gene's germline CDR1 is SNHLY and CDR2 FYNNEI. Trimming took 0 bases from V and 0 from J, leaving 9 bases between them. This CDR3 comprises 16 residues. The CDR3 here is CASSEAAGFSYNEQFF. DNA of the CDR3: TGTGCCAGCAGTGAAGCGGCCGGGTTCTCCTACAATGAGCAGTTCTTC.

V gene TRBV9 combines with J gene TRBJ2-7; D remains ambiguous. Germline V CDR1 and CDR2: SGDLS, YYNGEE. The V end lost 0 bases, the J end lost 1 base, and 8 bases lay between the germline ends. CDR3 length: 14 amino acids. CDR3 bases: TGTGCCAGCAGCGTAGGTCCGAATTCCTACGAGCAGTACTTC. It translates to CASSVGPNSYEQYF. Based on the CDR3 plus reference TRBV9 and TRBJ2-7, the full variable domain is DSGVTQTPKHLITATGQRVTLRCSPRSGDLSVYWYQQSLDQGLQFLIQYYNGEERAKGNILERFSAQQFPDLHSELNLSSLELGDSALYFCASSVGPNSYEQYFGPGTRLTVT.

The rearrangement joins TRBV2 to TRBJ2-5; D might be TRBD2 (6 bases). The J call is uncertain, as TRBJ2-7 better fits the DNA end. The germline V gene encodes CDR1 SNHLY and CDR2 FYNNEI. The CDR3 runs 14 residues. The DNA of the CDR3 is TGTGCCAGCAGTGTGGGCGGGAACTCCTACGAGCAGTACTTC. Translating gives CASSVGGNSYEQYF.

The chain employs TRBV7-2 and TRBJ2-2, with a possible D match to TRBD1 (5 bases). The ends were cut back, 0 bases at V and 3 bases at J, with 8 bases in the middle. Looked up from germline, CDR1 is SGHTA and CDR2 is FQGNSA. The CDR3 extends over 15 amino acids. The CDR3 nucleotides are TGTGCCAGCAGCTTAGCAGGGGCGCACACCGGGGAGCTGTTTTTT. Translating it yields CASSLAGAHTGELFF.

The chain carries TRBV13 and TRBJ2-1; TRBD2 aligns across 11 bases. V was pared by 5 bases and J by 8 bases, with 11 bases of the junction left unmatched. CDR3 size: 16 residues. In germline, CDR1 is PRHDT, CDR2 FYEKMQ (reference sequence). The DNA for the CDR3 is TGTGCCAGCAGCCTGACCCTAGCGGGAGGCTATGATGAGCAGTTCTTC. It encodes CASSLTLAGGYDEQFF.

The chain employs TRBV10-3 and TRBJ1-5, with D maybe TRBD1 (5 bases). The length of the CDR3 is 16 residues. Trimming took 8 bases from V and 7 from J, leaving 24 bases between them. The germline V gene has CDR1 ENHRY and CDR2 SYGVKD. CDR3 nucleotide sequence: TGTGCCATCGCCCCCGCGGGGGGGGTTTCAGAACAGCCCCAGCATTTT. As protein: CAIAPAGGVSEQPQHF.

This chain uses TRBV2 with TRBJ1-1, with D perhaps TRBD1 (5 bases). The germline gives CDR1 SNHLY, CDR2 FYNNEI. The CDR3 sequence is 11 residues long. V was shortened by 5 bases and J by 10 bases, with 11 bases between the two germline ends. The CDR3 DNA sequence: TGTGCCAGCAGTCTTACAGGTCTAGCTTTCTTT. This codes for CASSLTGLAFF.

The chain links TRBV5-1 to TRBJ2-1; TRBD2 is a possible D gene (7 bases). Germline V gene lookup returns CDR1 SGHRS and CDR2 YFSETQ. Trimming shortened V by 4 bases and J by 5 bases, and 19 bases separated the two germline ends. The CDR3 covers 16 residues. The chain's CDR3 is CASSLGGGGQNNEQFF. The CDR3 nucleotides are TGCGCCAGCAGCCTGGGGGGAGGGGGGCAGAACAATGAGCAGTTCTTC. The full variable domain, with the rest looked up from reference TRBV5-1 and TRBJ2-1, is KAGVTQTPRYLIKTRGQQVTLSCSPISGHRSVSWYQQTPGQGLQFLFEYFSETQRNKGNFPGRFSGRQFSNSRSEMNVSTLELGDSALYLCASSLGGGGQNNEQFFGPGTRLTVL.